A selection of T cell receptor beta chains follows, all from one sample in a study of blood T cells in healthy people across ages. Via MiXCR, TCRdb re-called the 5' RACE reads, giving one row per CDR3 protein. The sample contains 800,000 to 950,000 distinct CDR3 sequences, roughly 28% of which appear only once. The sample was also reused in another study, on T cells of mothers and their children.

What was sequenced was blood. These receptors were obtained from a middle-aged woman in good health. The conserved cysteine and the conserved F or W are not part of the CDR3 here.

V gene | CDR3 protein
TRBV28 | ASSPPRDRGRYEQY
TRBV28 | ASSRGRTYNEQF
TRBV28 | AIRGIETQY
TRBV28 | ASSFVADTSTDTQY
TRBV30 | VWAGYNEAF
TRBV7-2 | ASSLVGGKDEKLF
TRBV5-1 | ASAGDSGGYNEQF
TRBV7-2 | ASSLVIRGYGEAF
TRBV28 | ASSLAGGWGYEQY
TRBV12-3/TRBV12-4 | ASIMSGGPYNEQF
TRBV5-1 | ASSLEALGYEQY
TRBV4-3 | ASSHGGQASNYGYT
TRBV7-9 | AVRDEQY
TRBV28 | ASSFPLDGTDTQY
TRBV7-8 | ASSTNDQRNTEAF
TRBV12-3/TRBV12-4 | ASSYWGGDNEQF
TRBV24-1 | ATRGFGDANTGELF
TRBV12-3/TRBV12-4 | ASSHDRAWNSPLH
TRBV10-3 | AINFGPQTTNEQF
TRBV28 | ASSGPPGRSGYT
TRBV5-1 | ASSYQGPDTYEQY
TRBV28 | ASSLAPRGWVYYYEQY
TRBV9 | ASSVFSGSSSYNEQF
TRBV20-1 | SAPGLALSGEQF
TRBV2 | ASSEVRARGYGYT
TRBV25-1 | ASSEPTGTGAEAF
TRBV3-1 | ASSQGWTQY
TRBV15 | ATSRDLGTADQETQY
TRBV20-1 | SARVLSYEQY
TRBV7-3 | ASSPTGLAGGPEQETQY
TRBV4-3 | ASSQEAGLAKNIQY
TRBV12-3/TRBV12-4 | ASSLAQGQGADQPQH
TRBV7-2 | ASSFTTGGYT
TRBV28 | ASSLLRNEQF
TRBV7-3 | ASSSRGGPEDTQY
TRBV6-2/TRBV6-3 | ASRPDSSNSPLH
TRBV4-3 | ASSQDPGGSFFVEAF
TRBV5-5 | ASSLGFSSYEQF
TRBV12-3/TRBV12-4 | ASRPGTPPYEQY
TRBV14 | ASSQEYGSDTQY
TRBV7-9 | ASSLNEIDTGELF
TRBV9 | ASSSGQGETEAF
TRBV2 | ASGVTVGNSPLH
TRBV7-2 | ASSPQGLAGGVNIQY
TRBV20-1 | SASLGRAEETQY
TRBV3-1 | ASSQDPLAGGLNEQF
TRBV3-1 | ASSQWQGSSPLH
TRBV5-1 | ASSIEGRETQY
TRBV20-1 | SAPLQQGGNEQF